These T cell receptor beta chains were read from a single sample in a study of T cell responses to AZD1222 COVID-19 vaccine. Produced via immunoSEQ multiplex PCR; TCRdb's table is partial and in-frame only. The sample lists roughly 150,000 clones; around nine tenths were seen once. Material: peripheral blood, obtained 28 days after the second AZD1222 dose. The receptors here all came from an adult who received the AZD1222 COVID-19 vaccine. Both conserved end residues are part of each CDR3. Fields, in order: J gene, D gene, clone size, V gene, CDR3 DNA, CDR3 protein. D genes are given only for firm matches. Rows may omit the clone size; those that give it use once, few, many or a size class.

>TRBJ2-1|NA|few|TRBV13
TGTGCCAGCAGCCCGACCAGAAACAATGAGCAGTTCTTC
CASSPTRNNEQFF
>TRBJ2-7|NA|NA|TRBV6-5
TGTGCCAGCAGCTCCAGGGGACATCACTACGAGCAGTACTTC
CASSSRGHHYEQYF
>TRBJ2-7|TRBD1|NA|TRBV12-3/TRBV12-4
TGTGCCAGCGCCGTTCGGACAGGGGGTGAGCAGTACTTC
CASAVRTGGEQYF
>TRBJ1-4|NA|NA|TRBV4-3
TGCGCCAGCAGCCAAGATCTGGAGCCGGCTGAAAAACTGTTTTTT
CASSQDLEPAEKLFF
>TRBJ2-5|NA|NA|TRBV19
TGTGCCAGTAGTGGGGATTCCCGATTCCAGTACTTC
CASSGDSRFQYF
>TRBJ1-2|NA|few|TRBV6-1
TGTGCCAGCAGTGAGATAGGGCTTTATGGCTACACCTTC
CASSEIGLYGYTF
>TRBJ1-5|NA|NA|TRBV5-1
TGCGCCAGCAGCTTGCTACTCGGGGAGCCCCAGCATTTT
CASSLLLGEPQHF
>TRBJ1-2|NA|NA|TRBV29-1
TGCAGCGCTGGGGAGGCGGATGGCTACACCTTC
CSAGEADGYTF
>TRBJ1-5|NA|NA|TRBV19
TGTGCCAGTAGTATAGATCTGGGGAGTTTTCAGCCCCAGCATTTT
CASSIDLGSFQPQHF
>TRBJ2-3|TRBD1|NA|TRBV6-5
TGTGCCAGCAATATCGACAGGGGTTCTCCAGATACGCAGTATTTT
CASNIDRGSPDTQYF
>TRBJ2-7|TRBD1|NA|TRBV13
TGTGCCAGCAGACCCGGGACAGCCTCCCTCGAGCAGTACTTC
CASRPGTASLEQYF
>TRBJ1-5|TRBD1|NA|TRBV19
TGTGCCAGTAGTATAAGCCGGGACAGGGCCAATCAGCCCCAGCATTTT
CASSISRDRANQPQHF
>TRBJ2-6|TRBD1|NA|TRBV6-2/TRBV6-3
TGTGCCAGCAGTTCAGTGCAGGGGGTTTTAGCTGGGGCCAACGTCCTGACTTTC
CASSSVQGVLAGANVLTF
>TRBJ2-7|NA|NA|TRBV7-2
TGTGCCAGCAGTTTAGACAGGCCTACGAAAGGGGAGCAGTACTTC
CASSLDRPTKGEQYF
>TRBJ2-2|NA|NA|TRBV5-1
TGCGCCAGCAGCCAGGAGAAGGGTTGGGACACCGGGGAGCTGTTTTTT
CASSQEKGWDTGELFF
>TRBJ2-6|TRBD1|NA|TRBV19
TGTGCCAGTAGTTCATCGACAGGGGGCTCTGGGGCCAACGTCCTGACTTTC
CASSSSTGGSGANVLTF
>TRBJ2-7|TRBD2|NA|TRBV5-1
TGCGCCAGCAGCATCTCCGGGACTAGCGGGGGTCAGGAGTACTTC
CASSISGTSGGQEYF
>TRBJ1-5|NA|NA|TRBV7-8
TGTGCCAGCAAGGGGCAGGCATACAATCAGCCCCAGCATTTT
CASKGQAYNQPQHF
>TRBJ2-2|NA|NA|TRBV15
TGTGCCACCAGCAGAGATAACTACCGCGCGGAGACCGGGGAGCTGTTTTTT
CATSRDNYRAETGELFF
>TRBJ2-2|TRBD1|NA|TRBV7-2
TGTGCCAGCAGCTTACCCCACAGGGGTACCGGGGAGCTGTTTTTT
CASSLPHRGTGELFF
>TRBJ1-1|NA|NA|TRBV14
TGTGCCAGCAGCCAAGTTAGGGGAGCTGAAGCTTTCTTT
CASSQVRGAEAFF
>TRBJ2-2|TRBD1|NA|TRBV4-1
TGCGCCAGCAGCCACTCCACCGTAGGGACAGGGGATTCCGGGGAGCTGTTTTTT
CASSHSTVGTGDSGELFF
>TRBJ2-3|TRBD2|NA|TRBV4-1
TGCGCCAGCAGCCACGAACAGGGGGAAGGACTAGCGGGGCAAAATACGCAGTATTTT
CASSHEQGEGLAGQNTQYF
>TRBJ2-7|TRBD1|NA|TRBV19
TGTGCCAGTAGTATGAGGGACAGGGGAGGTTCGTACGAGCAGTACTTC
CASSMRDRGGSYEQYF
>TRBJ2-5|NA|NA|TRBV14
TGTGCCAGCAGCCAAGATTTCCGGATACAAGAGACCCAGTACTTC
CASSQDFRIQETQYF